This is a list of T cell receptor beta chains from one sample in a study of CD8 T cells in ankylosing spondylitis. Each CDR3 protein gets one entry after TCRdb re-called the 5' RACE reads with MiXCR. The data contain about 360,000 distinct CDR3 sequences, 20% to 25% of them seen just once; the ten biggest clones take up around 13%. Sequences were obtained from blood, either unsorted or a sorted T cell fraction (not recorded which). The receptors come from a male donor with ankylosing spondylitis or in good health (not recorded which). CDR3s include the opening cysteine and the closing phenylalanine or tryptophan. A D gene is named only where the DNA matches it firmly. Clone sizes are given selectively: once, few, many, or a class where the clone is expanded.

CDR3 DNA: TGTGCCAGCAGCCTCTCCGGGACAGCGAACACCGGGGAGCTGTTTTTT
CDR3 protein: CASSLSGTANTGELFF
J gene: TRBJ2-2
D gene: TRBD1
V gene: TRBV7-9
clone size: few
CDR3 length: 16

CDR3 DNA: TGCAGCGTTGACCGGGCAGTCGACTACCAAGAGACCCAGTACTTC
CDR3 protein: CSVDRAVDYQETQYF
J gene: TRBJ2-5
D gene: -
V gene: TRBV29-1
clone size: -
CDR3 length: 15

CDR3 DNA: TGTGCCAGCAGCTCATCACTCGGGACGATTGTTCAGGCGTCCTTC
CDR3 protein: CASSSSLGTIVQASF
J gene: TRBJ2-1
D gene: -
V gene: TRBV11-2
clone size: -
CDR3 length: 15

CDR3 DNA: TGTGCCAGCAGTACCCGGACTAGTCCAGATACGCAGTATTTT
CDR3 protein: CASSTRTSPDTQYF
J gene: TRBJ2-3
D gene: TRBD2
V gene: TRBV28
clone size: -
CDR3 length: 14

CDR3 DNA: TGTGCCAGCAGAAAGGCGGGTGAGCAGTTCTTC
CDR3 protein: CASRKAGEQFF
J gene: TRBJ2-1
D gene: -
V gene: TRBV12-3/TRBV12-4
clone size: -
CDR3 length: 11

CDR3 DNA: TGTGCCAGCAGTCTAGCGGGGGGGCTGGGGGATACGCAGTATTTT
CDR3 protein: CASSLAGGLGDTQYF
J gene: TRBJ2-3
D gene: TRBD2
V gene: TRBV12-3/TRBV12-4
clone size: few
CDR3 length: 15

CDR3 DNA: TGTGCCAGCAGCGAGACAGGGAACTATGGCTACACCTTC
CDR3 protein: CASSETGNYGYTF
J gene: TRBJ1-2
D gene: TRBD1
V gene: TRBV9
clone size: -
CDR3 length: 13

CDR3 DNA: TGTGCCAGCAGGAGGGACAGGGAGGAGACCCAGTACTTC
CDR3 protein: CASRRDREETQYF
J gene: TRBJ2-5
D gene: TRBD1
V gene: TRBV12-3/TRBV12-4
clone size: few
CDR3 length: 13

CDR3 DNA: TGTGCCAGCAGCTTCCCGGACAGGGGGCCTGAGCAGTACTTC
CDR3 protein: CASSFPDRGPEQYF
J gene: TRBJ2-7
D gene: TRBD1
V gene: TRBV13
clone size: -
CDR3 length: 14

CDR3 DNA: TGTGCCACCTCCCCACCGACAGGAGACTCCTACGAGCAGTACTTC
CDR3 protein: CATSPPTGDSYEQYF
J gene: TRBJ2-7
D gene: -
V gene: TRBV24-1
clone size: -
CDR3 length: 15

CDR3 DNA: TGTGCCAGCACCCCCTCCTGGGGCACTGAAGCTTTCTTT
CDR3 protein: CASTPSWGTEAFF
J gene: TRBJ1-1
D gene: -
V gene: TRBV7-9
clone size: few
CDR3 length: 13

CDR3 DNA: TGTGCCAGCAGCTCGAGGACAGGGGCGTTGGTTTTGCCTGAAGCTTTCTTT
CDR3 protein: CASSSRTGALVLPEAFF
J gene: TRBJ1-1
D gene: TRBD1
V gene: TRBV5-5
clone size: few
CDR3 length: 17

CDR3 DNA: TGTGCCTGGAGTGTGGGTGCGGGGGTAGAGACCCAGTACTTC
CDR3 protein: CAWSVGAGVETQYF
J gene: TRBJ2-5
D gene: TRBD2
V gene: TRBV30
clone size: -
CDR3 length: 14

CDR3 DNA: TGTGCCAGCAGCCCTCAGGAGGGGGGCTCCTACAATGAGCAGTTCTTC
CDR3 protein: CASSPQEGGSYNEQFF
J gene: TRBJ2-1
D gene: -
V gene: TRBV7-9
clone size: few
CDR3 length: 16

CDR3 DNA: TGTGCCAGCAGTTTTTTCTCCCCCTCGGGGGAGCAGTACTTC
CDR3 protein: CASSFFSPSGEQYF
J gene: TRBJ2-7
D gene: -
V gene: TRBV12-3/TRBV12-4
clone size: -
CDR3 length: 14

CDR3 DNA: TGTGCCAGCAGCCACGGAGGGCTCAATGAGCAGTTCTTC
CDR3 protein: CASSHGGLNEQFF
J gene: TRBJ2-1
D gene: -
V gene: TRBV27
clone size: few
CDR3 length: 13

CDR3 DNA: TGCAGTGCGGGGGACGGCAACACTGAAGCTTTCTTT
CDR3 protein: CSAGDGNTEAFF
J gene: TRBJ1-1
D gene: -
V gene: TRBV20-1
clone size: few
CDR3 length: 12